This TCR beta chain stems from a study of T-cell reconstitution after alpha-beta-depleted transplantation in children. For TCRbeta, the library was prepared with unique molecular identifiers. TCRdb reprocessed the PCR reads via MiXCR and lists one record per CDR3 protein. The sample carries more than 200,000 distinct CDR3 sequences, approximately 9.9% recorded once. This clonotype has a count of ten or more. The CDR3 is made up of 15 amino acids. Between the trimmed V and J ends, which lost 8 bases and 9 bases, there was a span of 20 bases. Germline CDR1 reads MNHNS; CDR2 reads SASEGT. Sequences were derived from PBMCs from the stem cell graft donor, sampled from the stem cell graft. The TCR was taken from a human donor who donated a stem cell graft to a child with SCID. The rearrangement uses TRBV6-1 and TRBJ1-6, with D perhaps matching TRBD1 (6 bases). The CDR3 loop is CASAPEYRVSSPLHF. The CDR3 DNA is TGTGCCAGCGCGCCTGAGTACAGGGTTAGTTCACCCCTCCACTTT.